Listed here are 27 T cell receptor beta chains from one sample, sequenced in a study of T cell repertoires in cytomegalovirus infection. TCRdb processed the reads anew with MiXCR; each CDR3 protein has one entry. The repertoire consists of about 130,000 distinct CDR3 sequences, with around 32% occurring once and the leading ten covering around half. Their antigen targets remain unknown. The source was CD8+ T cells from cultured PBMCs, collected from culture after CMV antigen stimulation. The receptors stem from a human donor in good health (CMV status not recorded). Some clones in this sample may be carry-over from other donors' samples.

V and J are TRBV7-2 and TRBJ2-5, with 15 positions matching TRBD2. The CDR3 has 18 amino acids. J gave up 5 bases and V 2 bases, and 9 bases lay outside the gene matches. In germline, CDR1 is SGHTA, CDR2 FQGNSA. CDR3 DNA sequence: TGTGCCAGCAGCTTAACTGGACTAGCGGGGGGGCCGTTGGAGACCCAGTACTTC. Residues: CASSLTGLAGGPLETQYF. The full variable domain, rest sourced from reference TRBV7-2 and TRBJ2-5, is GAGVSQSPSNKVTEKGKDVELRCDPISGHTALYWYRQSLGQGLEFLIYFQGNSAPDKSGLPSDRFSAERTGGSVSTLTIQRTQQEDSAVYLCASSLTGLAGGPLETQYFGPGTRLLVL.

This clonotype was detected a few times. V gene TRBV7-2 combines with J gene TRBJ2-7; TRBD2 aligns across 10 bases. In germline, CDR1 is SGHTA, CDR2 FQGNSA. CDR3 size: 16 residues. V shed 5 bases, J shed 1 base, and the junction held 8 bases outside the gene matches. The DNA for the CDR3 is TGTGCCAGCAGCCTGGAGGTAGCGGGGGGTTCCTACGAGCAGTACTTC. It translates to CASSLEVAGGSYEQYF.

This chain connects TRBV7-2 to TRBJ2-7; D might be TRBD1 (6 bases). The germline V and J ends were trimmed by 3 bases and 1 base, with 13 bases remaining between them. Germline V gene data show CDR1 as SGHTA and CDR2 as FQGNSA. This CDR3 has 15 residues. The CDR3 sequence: CASSFPLTGSYEQYF. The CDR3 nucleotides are TGTGCCAGCAGCTTTCCCCTGACAGGTTCCTACGAGCAGTACTTC.

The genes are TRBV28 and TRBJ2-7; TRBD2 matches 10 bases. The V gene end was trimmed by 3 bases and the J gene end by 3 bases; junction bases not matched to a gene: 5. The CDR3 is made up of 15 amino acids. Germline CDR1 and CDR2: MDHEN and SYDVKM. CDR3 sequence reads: CASSLASSGGYEQYF. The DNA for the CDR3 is TGTGCCAGCAGTTTGGCCTCTAGCGGGGGCTACGAGCAGTACTTC.

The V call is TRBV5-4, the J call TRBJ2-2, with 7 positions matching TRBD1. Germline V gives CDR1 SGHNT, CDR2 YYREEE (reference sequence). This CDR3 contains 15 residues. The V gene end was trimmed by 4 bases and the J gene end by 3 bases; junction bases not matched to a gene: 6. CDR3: CASSLGQADTGELFF. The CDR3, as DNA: TGTGCCAGCAGCCTTGGACAGGCAGACACCGGGGAGCTGTTTTTT.

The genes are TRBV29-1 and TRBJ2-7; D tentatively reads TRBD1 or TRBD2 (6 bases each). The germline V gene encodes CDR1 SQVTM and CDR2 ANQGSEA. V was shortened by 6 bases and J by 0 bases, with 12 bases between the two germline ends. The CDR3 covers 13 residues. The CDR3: CSVRGAYSYEQYF. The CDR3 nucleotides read TGCAGCGTGAGGGGGGCCTACTCCTACGAGCAGTACTTC.

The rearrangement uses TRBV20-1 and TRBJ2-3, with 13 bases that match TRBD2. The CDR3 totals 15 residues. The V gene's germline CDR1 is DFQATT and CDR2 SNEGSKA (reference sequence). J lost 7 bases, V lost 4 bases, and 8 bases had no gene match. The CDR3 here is CSAMLLAGGFYTQYF. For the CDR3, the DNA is TGCAGTGCTATGCTACTAGCGGGGGGGTTCTATACGCAGTATTTT.

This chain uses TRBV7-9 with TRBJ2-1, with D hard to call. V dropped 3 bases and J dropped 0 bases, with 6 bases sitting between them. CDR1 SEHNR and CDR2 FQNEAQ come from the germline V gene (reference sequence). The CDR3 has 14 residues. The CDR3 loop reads CASSFPSSYNEQFF. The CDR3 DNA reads TGTGCCAGCAGCTTTCCCAGCTCCTACAATGAGCAGTTCTTC.

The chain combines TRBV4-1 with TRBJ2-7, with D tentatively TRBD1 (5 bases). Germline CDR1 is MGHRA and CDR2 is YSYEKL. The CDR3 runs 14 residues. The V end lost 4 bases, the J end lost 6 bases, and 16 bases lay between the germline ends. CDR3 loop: CASSPFVWQGEQYF. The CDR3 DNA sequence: TGCGCCAGCAGCCCTTTCGTATGGCAGGGCGAGCAGTACTTC.

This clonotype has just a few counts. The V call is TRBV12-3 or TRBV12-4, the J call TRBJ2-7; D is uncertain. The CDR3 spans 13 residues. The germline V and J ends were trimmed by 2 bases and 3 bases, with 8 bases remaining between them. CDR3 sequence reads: CASSLTTLYEQYF. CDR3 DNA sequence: TGTGCCAGCAGTTTAACGACACTCTACGAGCAGTACTTC.

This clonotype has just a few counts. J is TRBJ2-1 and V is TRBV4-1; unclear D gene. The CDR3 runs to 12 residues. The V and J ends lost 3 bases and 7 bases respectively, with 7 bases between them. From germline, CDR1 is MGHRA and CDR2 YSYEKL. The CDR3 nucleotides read TGCGCCAGCAGCCAGGCCGGGAATGAGCAGTTCTTC. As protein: CASSQAGNEQFF.

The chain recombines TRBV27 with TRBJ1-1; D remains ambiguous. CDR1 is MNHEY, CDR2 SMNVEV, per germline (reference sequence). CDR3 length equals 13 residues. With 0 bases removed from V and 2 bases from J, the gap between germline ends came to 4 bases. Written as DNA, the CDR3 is TGTGCCAGCAGTTTATCCCGAAACACTGAAGCTTTCTTT. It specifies CASSLSRNTEAFF.

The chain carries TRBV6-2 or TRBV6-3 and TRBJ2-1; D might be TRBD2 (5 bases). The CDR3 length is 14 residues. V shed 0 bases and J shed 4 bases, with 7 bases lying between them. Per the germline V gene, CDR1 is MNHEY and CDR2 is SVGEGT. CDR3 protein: CASSYSGDYNEQFF. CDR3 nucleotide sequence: TGTGCCAGCAGTTACTCGGGAGATTACAATGAGCAGTTCTTC.

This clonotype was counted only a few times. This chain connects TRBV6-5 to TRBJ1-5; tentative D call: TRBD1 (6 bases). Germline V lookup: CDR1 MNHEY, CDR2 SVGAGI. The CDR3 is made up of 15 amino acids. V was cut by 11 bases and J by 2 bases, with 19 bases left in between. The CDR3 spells CAVPGDGVGNQPQHF. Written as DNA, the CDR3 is TGTGCCGTCCCAGGGGATGGGGTGGGCAATCAGCCCCAGCATTTT.

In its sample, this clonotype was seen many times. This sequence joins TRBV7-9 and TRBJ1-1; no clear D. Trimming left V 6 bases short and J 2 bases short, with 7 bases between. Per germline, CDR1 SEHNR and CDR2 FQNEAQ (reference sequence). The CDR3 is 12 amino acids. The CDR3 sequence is CASRLINTEAFF. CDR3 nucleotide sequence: TGTGCCAGCAGGTTAATTAACACTGAAGCTTTCTTT.

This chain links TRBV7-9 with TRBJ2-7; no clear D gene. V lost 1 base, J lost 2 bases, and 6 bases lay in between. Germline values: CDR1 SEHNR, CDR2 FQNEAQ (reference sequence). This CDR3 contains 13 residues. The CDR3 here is CASSLVPTYEQYF. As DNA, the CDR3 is TGTGCCAGCAGCTTAGTCCCCACCTACGAGCAGTACTTC.

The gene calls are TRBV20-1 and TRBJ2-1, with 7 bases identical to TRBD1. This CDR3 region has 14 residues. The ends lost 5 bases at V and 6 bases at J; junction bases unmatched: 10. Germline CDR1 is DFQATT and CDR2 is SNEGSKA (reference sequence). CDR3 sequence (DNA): TGCAGTGCTTCGACCGGGACAGCCTCCAATGAGCAGTTCTTC. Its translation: CSASTGTASNEQFF.

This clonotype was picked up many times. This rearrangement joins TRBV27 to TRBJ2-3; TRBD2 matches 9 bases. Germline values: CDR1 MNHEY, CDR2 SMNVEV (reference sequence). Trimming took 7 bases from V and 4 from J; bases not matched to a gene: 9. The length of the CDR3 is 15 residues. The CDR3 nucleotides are TGTGCCAGCACCCCGCTAGCGGGGCTCGCAGATACGCAGTATTTT. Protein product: CASTPLAGLADTQYF.

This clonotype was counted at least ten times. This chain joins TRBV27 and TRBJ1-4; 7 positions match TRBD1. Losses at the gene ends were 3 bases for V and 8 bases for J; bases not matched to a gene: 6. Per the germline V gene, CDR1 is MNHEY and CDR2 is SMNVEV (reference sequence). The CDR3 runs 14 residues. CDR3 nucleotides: TGTGCCAGCAGTTTTCAGGGGGGCGAAGAAAAACTGTTTTTT. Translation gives CASSFQGGEEKLFF.

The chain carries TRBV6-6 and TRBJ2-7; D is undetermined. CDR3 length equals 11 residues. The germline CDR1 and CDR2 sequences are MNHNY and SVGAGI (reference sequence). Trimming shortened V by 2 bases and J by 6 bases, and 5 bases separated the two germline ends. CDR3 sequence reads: CASSYIGEQYF. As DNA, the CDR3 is TGTGCCAGCAGTTACATCGGCGAGCAGTACTTC.

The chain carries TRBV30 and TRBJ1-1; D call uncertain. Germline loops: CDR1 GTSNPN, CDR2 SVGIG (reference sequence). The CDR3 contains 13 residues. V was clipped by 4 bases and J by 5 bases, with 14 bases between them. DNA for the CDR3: TGTGCCTGGACTGCAGGTGATTTGACTGAAGCTTTCTTT. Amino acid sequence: CAWTAGDLTEAFF.

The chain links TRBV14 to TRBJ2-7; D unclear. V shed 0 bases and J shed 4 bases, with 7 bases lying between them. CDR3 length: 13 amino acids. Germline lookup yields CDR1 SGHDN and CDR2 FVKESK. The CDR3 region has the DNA TGTGCCAGCAGCCAAGATCTGGGTTACGAGCAGTACTTC. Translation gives CASSQDLGYEQYF. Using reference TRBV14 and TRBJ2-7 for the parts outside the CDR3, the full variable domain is EAGVTQFPSHSVIEKGQTVTLRCDPISGHDNLYWYRRVMGKEIKFLLHFVKESKQDESGMPNNRFLAERTGGTYSTLKVQPAELEDSGVYFCASSQDLGYEQYFGPGTRLTVT.

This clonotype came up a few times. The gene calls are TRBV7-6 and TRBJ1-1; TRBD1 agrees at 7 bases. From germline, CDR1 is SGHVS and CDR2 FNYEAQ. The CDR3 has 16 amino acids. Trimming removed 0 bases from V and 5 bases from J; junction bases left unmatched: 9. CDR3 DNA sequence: TGTGCCAGCAGCTTAGCGCTGTGGCAGGGGGGGACTGAAGCTTTCTTT. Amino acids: CASSLALWQGGTEAFF.

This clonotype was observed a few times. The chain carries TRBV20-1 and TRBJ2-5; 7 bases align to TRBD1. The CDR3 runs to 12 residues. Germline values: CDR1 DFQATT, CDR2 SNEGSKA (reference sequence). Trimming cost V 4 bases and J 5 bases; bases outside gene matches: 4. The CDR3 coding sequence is TGCAGTGCTAACACAGGGGAGGAGACCCAGTACTTC. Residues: CSANTGEETQYF.

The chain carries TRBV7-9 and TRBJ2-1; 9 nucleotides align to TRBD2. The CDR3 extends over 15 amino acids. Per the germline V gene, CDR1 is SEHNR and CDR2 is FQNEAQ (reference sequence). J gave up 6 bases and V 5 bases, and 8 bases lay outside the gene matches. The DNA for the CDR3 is TGTGCCAGCAGCCACTGGAGCGGGGGGTTCAATGAGCAGTTCTTC. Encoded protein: CASSHWSGGFNEQFF.

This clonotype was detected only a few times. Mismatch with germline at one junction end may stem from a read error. The CDR3 loop is CASSISTGGTEAFF. The CDR3 DNA reads as TGTGCCAGCAGTATATCTACAGGGGGCACTGAAGCTTTCTTT. V gene TRBV27 combines with J gene TRBJ1-1; 8 nucleotides agree with TRBD1. CDR1 is MNHEY, CDR2 SMNVEV, per germline (reference sequence). The CDR3 is 14 residues long.

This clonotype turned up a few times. The CDR3 reads CSVADSYEQYF. The CDR3, as DNA: TGCAGCGTTGCCGACAGCTACGAGCAGTACTTC. The rearrangement joins TRBV29-1 to TRBJ2-7, with D tentatively TRBD1 (5 bases). This CDR3 has 11 residues. Deletions cut 4 bases from V and 3 bases from J, with 7 bases between. Germline CDR1 reads SQVTM; CDR2 reads ANQGSEA.